Each of the 29 T cell receptor beta chains below was sequenced from the same sample in a study of early T cells in non-severe SARS-CoV-2 infection. From the 5' RACE reads, TCRdb called clonotypes with MiXCR, one entry per CDR3 protein. Of fewer than 50,000 distinct CDR3 sequences listed, 5.5% to 6.5% are singletons. Sequenced sample: whole blood. These receptors all come from an adult who was a healthcare worker with PCR-confirmed SARS-CoV-2 infection or an uninfected control (not recorded which).

This clonotype occurred many times. The CDR3 region is CASHRDSYNEQFF. DNA of the CDR3: TGTGCCAGTCACAGGGATTCCTACAATGAGCAGTTCTTC. V is TRBV19 and J is TRBJ2-1; a weak D match, TRBD1 (6 bases). Germline assignment: CDR1 LNHDA and CDR2 SQIVND (reference sequence). The CDR3 runs 13 residues. Trimming removed 8 bases at V and 1 base at J, with 9 bases between.

Many counts were recorded for this clonotype. The rearrangement joins TRBV6-6 to TRBJ1-1; D remains unclear. V was shortened by 0 bases and J by 7 bases, with 9 bases between the two germline ends. This CDR3 contains 13 residues. Germline CDR1 MNHNY, CDR2 SVGAGI (reference sequence). Here the CDR3 DNA reads TGTGCCAGCAGTTACTCGTACAATCGTGAAGCTTTCTTT. The encoded protein is CASSYSYNREAFF.

In its sample, this clonotype was seen a few times. This sequence joins TRBV2 and TRBJ2-1, with a possible D match to TRBD2 (6 bases). Trimming cost V 4 bases and J 4 bases, with 14 bases left between them. The CDR3 contains 15 residues. Germline lookup yields CDR1 SNHLY and CDR2 FYNNEI. CDR3 DNA sequence: TGTGCCAGCAGTGGCAGGAGGGGAATGTACAATGAGCAGTTCTTC. Its protein is CASSGRRGMYNEQFF.

This clonotype was observed many times. The genes are TRBV12-3 or TRBV12-4 and TRBJ2-3; 7 bases are a match to TRBD1. CDR3 size: 15 residues. V lost 6 bases and J lost 0; bases outside the gene matches: 6. The CDR3, as DNA: TGTGCCAGCAGCCCGGGACAGACTAGCACAGATACGCAGTATTTT. This codes for CASSPGQTSTDTQYF.

This clonotype showed up many times. Written as DNA, the CDR3 is TGTGCCAGCAGCCCTTCGGGCCCTGATATCTATGGCTACACCTTC. Protein sequence: CASSPSGPDIYGYTF. This chain joins TRBV7-9 and TRBJ1-2; D unclear. Trimming removed 5 bases from V and 4 bases from J, with 17 bases in between. Germline V CDR1 and CDR2: SEHNR, FQNEAQ (reference sequence). This CDR3 contains 15 residues.

There are many counts of this clonotype. J is TRBJ2-1 and V is TRBV5-5, with 8 nucleotides matching TRBD2. CDR3 size: 15 residues. Germline assignment: CDR1 SGHKS and CDR2 YYEKEE (reference sequence). The J segment lost 10 bases and the V segment lost 3 bases, leaving 12 bases of the junction unmatched. The CDR3 is CASSWITGGAEEQFF. The CDR3 DNA reads TGTGCCAGCAGCTGGATTACCGGGGGGGCCGAAGAGCAGTTCTTC.

In this sample, this clonotype turned up many times. V gene TRBV5-6 combines with J gene TRBJ2-1, with a possible D match to TRBD1 (5 bases). V dropped 1 base and J dropped 0 bases, with 17 bases sitting between them. CDR1 is SGHDT, CDR2 YYEEEE, per germline. This CDR3 is 18 amino acids long. CDR3 amino acids: CASSLPSWGPSSYNEQFF. CDR3 in DNA: TGTGCCAGCAGCTTGCCGTCTTGGGGCCCGAGCTCCTACAATGAGCAGTTCTTC.

This clonotype was counted many times. The chain carries TRBV20-1 and TRBJ2-3, with D possibly called TRBD1 or TRBD2 (6 bases each). Germline assignment: CDR1 DFQATT and CDR2 SNEGSKA (reference sequence). V was cut by 4 bases and J by 3 bases, with 17 bases left in between. The CDR3 runs to 15 residues. This CDR3 is CSATLGGLATDTQYF. The CDR3 coding sequence is TGCAGTGCTACATTAGGGGGGCTAGCTACAGATACGCAGTATTTT.

This rearrangement joins TRBV4-3 to TRBJ2-5; the D call may be TRBD1 or TRBD2 (5 bases each). V shed 1 base and J shed 4 bases, with 10 bases lying between them. This CDR3 is built from 14 residues. Germline loops: CDR1 LGHNA, CDR2 YSLEER. The CDR3 protein is CASSQGRGPETQYF. As DNA, the CDR3 is TGCGCCAGCAGCCAAGGACGGGGACCAGAGACCCAGTACTTC.

This clonotype was detected ten times or more. At one boundary the junction diverges from the germline segment, which might be a read error. CDR3 amino acids: CASSTNLISETQYF. DNA for the CDR3: TGTGCTAGCAGCACCAACTTAATCTCGGAGACCCAGTACTTC. The chain recombines TRBV7-7 with TRBJ2-5; no firm D call. CDR1 and CDR2 (germline): SSHAT, FNYEAQ (reference sequence). The CDR3 sequence is 14 residues long.

There are many counts of this clonotype. The rearrangement uses TRBV5-8 and TRBJ1-5, with TRBD1 identical over 7 bases. Losses at the gene ends were 1 base for V and 2 bases for J; bases not matched to a gene: 18. Germline V gives CDR1 SGHTS, CDR2 YDEGEE. The CDR3 has 20 residues. The CDR3: CASSLRGWEGQWSGNQPQHF. CDR3 nucleotide sequence: TGTGCCAGCAGCTTGAGAGGCTGGGAGGGACAGTGGTCCGGCAATCAGCCCCAGCATTTT.

Ten or more counts support this clonotype. The V gene is TRBV19, the J gene TRBJ1-1; D not resolved. The ends were cut back, 6 bases at V and 0 bases at J, with 17 bases in the middle. The CDR3 has 16 amino acids. In germline, CDR1 is LNHDA, CDR2 SQIVND (reference sequence). CDR3 in amino acids: CASRSKTPSLNTEAFF. The CDR3 coding sequence is TGTGCCAGTAGATCTAAGACACCTTCTTTGAACACTGAAGCTTTCTTT.

In its sample, this clonotype was seen a few times. This chain joins TRBV24-1 and TRBJ2-1; 8 nucleotides agree with TRBD1. Per the germline V gene, CDR1 is KGHDR and CDR2 is SFDVKD. CDR3 length: 13 residues. J lost 8 bases, V lost 7 bases, and 6 bases had no gene match. CDR3 coding DNA: TGTGCCACCAGGCGGACAGGGAGTGATGAGCAGTTCTTC. Translating gives CATRRTGSDEQFF.

This clonotype was counted ten times or more. The chain uses TRBV27 and TRBJ2-6; D uncertain. The CDR3 has 13 residues. Trimming pared 8 bases from V and 1 base from J, leaving 6 bases between. The germline gives CDR1 MNHEY, CDR2 SMNVEV (reference sequence). CDR3 coding DNA: TGTGCCAGCTGCACGTCTGGGGCCAACGTCCTGACTTTC. Residues: CASCTSGANVLTF.

The chain links TRBV20-1 to TRBJ2-3, with TRBD1 matching over 7 bases. Unmatched junction bases numbered 0, after V lost 5 bases and J lost 4 bases. This CDR3 spans 11 amino acids. Germline CDR1 and CDR2: DFQATT and SNEGSKA (reference sequence). Written as DNA, the CDR3 is TGCAGTGCTGACAGGGCAGATACGCAGTATTTT. Translated, it gives CSADRADTQYF.

This clonotype was counted at least ten times. The chain recombines TRBV18 with TRBJ2-5, with 8 bases aligning to TRBD1. Germline trimming cut 3 bases from V and 1 base from J; bases unmatched to any gene: 1. Germline V gives CDR1 KGHSH, CDR2 LQKENI. The length of the CDR3 is 14 residues. CDR3 sequence reads: CASSPGTGQETQYF. For the CDR3, the DNA is TGTGCCAGCTCACCCGGGACAGGCCAAGAGACCCAGTACTTC.

This clonotype showed up just a few times. The V call is TRBV6-6, the J call TRBJ1-5; tentative D call: TRBD1 (6 bases). The V end lost 5 bases, the J end lost 4 bases, and 15 bases lay between the germline ends. CDR3 length: 15 amino acids. The germline V gene encodes CDR1 MNHNY and CDR2 SVGAGI (reference sequence). CDR3 sequence reads: CASSTPGGGNQPQHF. The CDR3 DNA sequence: TGTGCCAGCAGTACCCCTGGAGGGGGGAATCAGCCCCAGCATTTT.

In this sample, this clonotype turned up many times. This chain joins TRBV19 and TRBJ1-2; a possible D gene is TRBD1 (5 bases). Trimming removed 1 base from V and 0 bases from J, with 12 bases in between. Per germline, CDR1 LNHDA and CDR2 SQIVND (reference sequence). This CDR3 region has 16 residues. The CDR3 is CASSIVGGRTNYGYTF. The CDR3 region has the DNA TGTGCCAGTAGTATAGTCGGGGGACGGACTAACTATGGCTACACCTTC.

Many counts were recorded for this clonotype. The rearrangement uses TRBV6-5 and TRBJ2-3, with D hard to call. The germline V gene encodes CDR1 MNHEY and CDR2 SVGAGI. Trimming removed 4 bases from V and 7 bases from J, with 9 bases in between. The CDR3 runs 12 residues. The CDR3, as DNA: TGTGCCAGCAGTTCCCAAGGTCATACGCAGTATTTT. Translating it yields CASSSQGHTQYF.

The chain is built from TRBV10-2 and TRBJ2-2; D tentatively fits TRBD1 or TRBD2 (5 bases each). Germline V gene sequence: CDR1 WSHSY, CDR2 SAAADI. CDR3 length equals 16 residues. V lost 5 bases and J 5 bases, leaving 18 bases between the germline ends. The CDR3 region is CASSPSGRLWTGELFF. The CDR3 DNA sequence: TGCGCCAGCAGTCCCTCGGGGCGGCTGTGGACCGGGGAGCTGTTTTTT.

CDR3 sequence: CASSFVRPGQVTGELFF. CDR3 nucleotides: TGTGCCAGCAGCTTCGTCCGCCCAGGGCAGGTCACCGGGGAGCTGTTTTTT. The rearrangement links TRBV7-6 to TRBJ2-2, with a tentative D call TRBD1 (5 bases). The CDR3 has 17 amino acids. Germline assignment: CDR1 SGHVS and CDR2 FNYEAQ. Trimming left V 3 bases short and J 4 bases short, with 18 bases between.

This clonotype was counted at least ten times. The rearrangement joins TRBV20-1 to TRBJ2-3; tentative D call: TRBD2 (6 bases). V lost 3 bases and J 0 bases, leaving 25 bases between the germline ends. CDR1 is DFQATT, CDR2 SNEGSKA, per germline (reference sequence). The CDR3 spans 19 residues. The CDR3 DNA reads as TGCAGTGCTAGTGGTCCGGGCGGTTTAGCGCGGGGTAGCACAGATACGCAGTATTTT. Its protein product is CSASGPGGLARGSTDTQYF.

The gene calls are TRBV7-9 and TRBJ2-1; TRBD2 matches at 10 bases. The CDR3 has 15 amino acids. Germline trimming cut 5 bases from V and 8 bases from J; bases unmatched to any gene: 9. The germline CDR1 and CDR2 sequences are SEHNR and FQNEAQ (reference sequence). CDR3 sequence reads: CASSPTAGGPYEQFF. The CDR3 DNA is TGTGCCAGCAGCCCGACAGCGGGGGGGCCCTATGAGCAGTTCTTC.

This clonotype has at least ten counts. V and J are TRBV7-9 and TRBJ2-2, with TRBD2 matching over 7 bases. CDR3 length equals 18 residues. The ends lost 2 bases at V and 0 bases at J; junction bases unmatched: 9. In germline, CDR1 is SEHNR, CDR2 FQNEAQ (reference sequence). CDR3 loop: CASSLSYSGPANTGELFF. CDR3 nucleotides: TGTGCCAGCAGCTTAAGTTATAGCGGGCCCGCGAACACCGGGGAGCTGTTTTTT.

V and J are TRBV28 and TRBJ2-7; 7 bases fit TRBD1. Germline loops: CDR1 MDHEN, CDR2 SYDVKM. The trim removed 6 bases at V and 3 bases at J, leaving 8 bases unmatched. CDR3 length: 14 amino acids. The DNA of the CDR3 is TGTGCCAGCAGCATATCAGGGGGTGGCTACGAGCAGTACTTC. Its protein is CASSISGGGYEQYF.

This clonotype was seen more than once but under ten times. V and J are TRBV11-2 and TRBJ2-5; TRBD2 aligns across 9 bases. Germline CDR1 and CDR2: SGHAT and FQNNGV. The ends lost 1 base at V and 1 base at J; junction bases unmatched: 4. The CDR3 consists of 16 residues. CDR3 residues: CASSLAGSGGQETQYF. In DNA form, the CDR3 reads TGTGCCAGCAGCTTAGCGGGTAGCGGGGGCCAAGAGACCCAGTACTTC.

This clonotype came up many times. The chain has TRBV4-3 and TRBJ1-4; D unclear. This CDR3 comprises 16 residues. CDR1 is LGHNA, CDR2 YSLEER, per germline. V gave up 7 bases and J gave up 8 bases, with 23 bases separating them. The DNA for the CDR3 is TGCGCCAGCAACCCCCCTAGGTTTGGACTGGGAGAAAAACTGTTTTTT. It codes for CASNPPRFGLGEKLFF.

This clonotype was observed at least ten times. The chain combines TRBV7-9 with TRBJ2-1; no firm D call. The CDR3 runs to 12 residues. Per germline, CDR1 SEHNR and CDR2 FQNEAQ (reference sequence). V was trimmed by 1 base and J by 9 bases, leaving 7 bases between them. The CDR3 loop is CASSLDGPEQFF. CDR3 DNA sequence: TGTGCCAGCAGCTTAGACGGGCCTGAGCAGTTCTTC.

Of note for this clonotype: A much larger clone is a single base away; this may be a read error. V usage is TRBV6-1 and J usage is TRBJ2-7; D unresolved. Looked up from germline, CDR1 is MNHNS and CDR2 is SASEGT. CDR3 length: 15 residues. CDR3 nucleotide sequence: TGTGCCAGCAATGAAGCGCCCGACCGCTCCTACGAGCAGTACTTC. It encodes CASNEAPDRSYEQYF.